One T cell receptor beta chain is described in this entry. Time point specified: newly diagnosed GD, antithyroid drugs for less than 3 months. PBMCs provided the RNA from which the TCR library was made. The sample originates from a study of regulatory T cells in long-lasting Graves disease. The authors built TCR beta libraries using iRepertoire HTBI primers and Arm-PCR of CDR3 regions. TCRdb itself ran the multiplex PCR reads through MiXCR, one entry per CDR3 protein. This sample carries around 250,000 distinct CDR3 sequences, approximately 20% of them seen once, and the ten largest clones take around 13%. These records were also assigned to another study, of T cells in Graves' hyperthyroidism and ophthalmopathy. That report adds: Hyperthyroidism of Graves' type that showed no ophthalmopathy progression within 18 months was stable. Newly diagnosed patients aged 18 to 65 had hyperthyroidism of under 2 months' duration. The HTBI set primed first-round TCR CDR3 RT-PCR.

This TCR was recovered from a woman under 40 with Graves disease. Here the sequenced sample was peripheral blood mononuclear cells (PBMCs), taken at new diagnosis, from a patient treated with antithyroid drugs.

CDR3 nucleotides: TGTGCCAGCAGTACTCACCAGGGACTAGCGGGACAACACAATGAGCAGTTCTTC. Translation: CASSTHQGLAGQHNEQFF. The chain is built from TRBV2 and TRBJ2-1; 13 nucleotides line up with TRBD2. Germline CDR1 and CDR2: SNHLY and FYNNEI. The J segment lost 5 bases and the V segment lost 5 bases, leaving 12 bases of the junction unmatched. The length of the CDR3 is 18 residues.